The T cell receptor (beta chain) under discussion was sequenced for a study of T cell responses to AZD1222 COVID-19 vaccine. V gave up 3 bases and J gave up 7 bases, with 13 bases separating them. This CDR3 has 14 amino acids. Germline-derived CDR1 and CDR2 are LNHDA and SQIVND (reference sequence). Study observations and caveats: Clonal diversity was possibly underestimated, and the donors were mostly white British, with more females. There were vaccine-associated CD4 TCRs across spike, dominant at 160-218 and 743-854.

Points on this clone: The antigen is not known.

Clones were sequenced by immunoSEQ multiplex PCR, and TCRdb holds only the in-frame ones, with some missing. This table holds about 260,000 clones, over 90% found once. The material was peripheral blood, obtained on day 0 of AZD1222 vaccination. This sequence was found in an adult in good health. The gene calls are TRBV19 and TRBJ1-5; D might be TRBD1 (5 bases). CDR3 nucleotides: TGTGCCAGTAGTATTGGGACTACGGCCCAGCCCCAGCATTTT. This translates into CASSIGTTAQPQHF.